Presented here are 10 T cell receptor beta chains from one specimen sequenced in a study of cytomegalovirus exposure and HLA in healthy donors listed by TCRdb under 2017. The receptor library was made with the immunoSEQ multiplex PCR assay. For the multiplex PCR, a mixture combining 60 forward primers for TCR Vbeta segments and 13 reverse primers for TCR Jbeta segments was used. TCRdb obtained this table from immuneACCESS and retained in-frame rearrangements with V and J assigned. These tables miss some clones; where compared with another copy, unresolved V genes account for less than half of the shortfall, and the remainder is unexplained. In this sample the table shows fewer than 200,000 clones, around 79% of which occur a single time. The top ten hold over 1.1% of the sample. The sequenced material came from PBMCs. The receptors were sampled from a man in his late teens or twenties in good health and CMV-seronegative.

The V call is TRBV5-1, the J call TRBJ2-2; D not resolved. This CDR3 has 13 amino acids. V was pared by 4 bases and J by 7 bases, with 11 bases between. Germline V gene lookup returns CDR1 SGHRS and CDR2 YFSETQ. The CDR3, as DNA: TGCGCCAGCAGCCACCCCTCAGGCGGGGAGCTGTTTTTT. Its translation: CASSHPSGGELFF.

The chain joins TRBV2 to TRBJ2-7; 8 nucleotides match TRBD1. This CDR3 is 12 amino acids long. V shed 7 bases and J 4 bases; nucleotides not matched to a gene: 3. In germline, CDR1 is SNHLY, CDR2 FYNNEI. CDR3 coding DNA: TGTGCCAGCATCGGACAGGGATACGAGCAGTACTTC. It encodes CASIGQGYEQYF.

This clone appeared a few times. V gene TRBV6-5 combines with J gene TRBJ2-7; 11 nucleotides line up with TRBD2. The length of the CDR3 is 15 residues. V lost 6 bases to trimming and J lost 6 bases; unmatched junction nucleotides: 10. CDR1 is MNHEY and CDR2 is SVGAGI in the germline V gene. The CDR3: CASRKLAGVGLEQYF. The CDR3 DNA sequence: TGTGCCAGCAGGAAACTAGCGGGAGTAGGTCTCGAGCAGTACTTC.

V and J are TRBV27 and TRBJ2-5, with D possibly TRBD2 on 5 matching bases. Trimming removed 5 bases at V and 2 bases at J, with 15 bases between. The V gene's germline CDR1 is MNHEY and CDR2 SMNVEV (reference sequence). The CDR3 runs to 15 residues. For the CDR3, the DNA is TGTGCCAGCAGTCCTCGGACTGTACTTCAAGAGACCCAGTACTTC. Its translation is CASSPRTVLQETQYF.

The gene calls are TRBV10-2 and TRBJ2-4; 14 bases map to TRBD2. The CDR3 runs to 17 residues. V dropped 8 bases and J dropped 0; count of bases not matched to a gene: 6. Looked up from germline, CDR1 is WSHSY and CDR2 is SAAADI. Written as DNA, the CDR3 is TGCGCCAGCCATGGACTAGCGGGAGGTTTAGCCAAAAACATTCAGTACTTC. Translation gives CASHGLAGGLAKNIQYF.

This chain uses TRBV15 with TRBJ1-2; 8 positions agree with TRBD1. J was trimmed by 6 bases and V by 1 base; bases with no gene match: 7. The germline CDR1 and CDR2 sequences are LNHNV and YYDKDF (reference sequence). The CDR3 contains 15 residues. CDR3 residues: CATSRVPDRGNGYTF. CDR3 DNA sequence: TGTGCCACCAGCAGAGTTCCTGACAGGGGCAATGGCTACACCTTC.

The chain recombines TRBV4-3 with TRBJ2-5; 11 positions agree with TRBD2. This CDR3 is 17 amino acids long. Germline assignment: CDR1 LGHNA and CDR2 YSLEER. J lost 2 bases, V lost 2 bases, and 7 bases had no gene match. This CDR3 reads CASSQTTSGSGQETQYF. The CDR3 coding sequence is TGCGCCAGCAGCCAAACAACTAGCGGGAGCGGTCAAGAGACCCAGTACTTC.

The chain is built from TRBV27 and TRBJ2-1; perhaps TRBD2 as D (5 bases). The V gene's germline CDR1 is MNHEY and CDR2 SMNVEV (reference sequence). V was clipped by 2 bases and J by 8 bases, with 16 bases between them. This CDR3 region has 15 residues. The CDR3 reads CASSLQERFGDEQFF. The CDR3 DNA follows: TGTGCCAGCAGTTTACAGGAGCGGTTCGGCGATGAGCAGTTCTTC.

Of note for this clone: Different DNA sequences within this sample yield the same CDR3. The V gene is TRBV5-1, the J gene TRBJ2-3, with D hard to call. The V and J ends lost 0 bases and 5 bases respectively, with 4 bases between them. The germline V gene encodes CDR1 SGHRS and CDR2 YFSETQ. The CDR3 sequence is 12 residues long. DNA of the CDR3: TGCGCCAGCAGCTTGGCGGGAGATACGCAGTATTTT. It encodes CASSLAGDTQYF.

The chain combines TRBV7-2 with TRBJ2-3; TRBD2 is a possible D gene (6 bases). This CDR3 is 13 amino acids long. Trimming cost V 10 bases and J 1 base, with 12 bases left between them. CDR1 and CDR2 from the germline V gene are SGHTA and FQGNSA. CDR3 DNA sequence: TGTGCCACCGGGGGACCCGGCACAGATACGCAGTATTTT. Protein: CATGGPGTDTQYF.